The 30 T cell receptor beta chains below come from one sample, sequenced in a study of lymphopenia after photon versus proton radiotherapy. TCRdb's copy holds only in-frame clones and misses some; the assay was immunoSEQ multiplex PCR. In the table there are 67,000 or so clones, about 90% of which are singletons. Sequences were derived from peripheral blood, sampled from a patient treated with proton-based radiotherapy. These receptors came from a man of 80 years or more with esophageal cancer.

V usage is TRBV6-5 and J usage is TRBJ2-2, with D possibly TRBD1 on 6 matching bases. V was clipped by 6 bases and J by 6 bases, with 14 bases between them. CDR3 size: 14 residues. Germline CDR1 and CDR2: MNHEY and SVGAGI. The CDR3 protein is CASRNRVTAGELFF. The DNA of the CDR3 is TGTGCCAGCAGGAACAGGGTGACTGCCGGGGAGCTGTTTTTT.

The rearrangement uses TRBV9 and TRBJ1-2, with no clear D. Per the germline V gene, CDR1 is SGDLS and CDR2 is YYNGEE. V lost 3 bases, J lost 4 bases, and 16 bases lay in between. This CDR3 spans 15 amino acids. CDR3 nucleotides: TGTGCCAGCAGCGATTCCACCTCTTCGGGCTATGGCTACACCTTC. Translating gives CASSDSTSSGYGYTF.

The chain carries TRBV5-1 and TRBJ2-7; D unresolved. The CDR3 is 11 residues long. Germline values: CDR1 SGHRS, CDR2 YFSETQ. V shed 4 bases and J shed 3 bases, with 5 bases lying between them. This CDR3 is CASSTVYEQYF. The DNA of the CDR3 is TGCGCCAGCAGCACCGTCTACGAGCAGTACTTC.

The chain couples TRBV6-5 to TRBJ1-2, with D tentatively TRBD1 (6 bases). Per the germline V gene, CDR1 is MNHEY and CDR2 is SVGAGI. Trimming shortened V by 5 bases and J by 8 bases, and 12 bases separated the two germline ends. The CDR3 extends over 12 amino acids. The DNA for the CDR3 is TGTGCCAGCAGTCAAGGGGGGTGGGGCTACACCTTC. As protein: CASSQGGWGYTF.

The chain couples TRBV19 to TRBJ2-7; weak D call: TRBD1 (6 bases). The CDR3 extends over 14 amino acids. Germline CDR1 and CDR2: LNHDA and SQIVND (reference sequence). With 4 bases removed from V and 2 bases from J, the gap between germline ends came to 12 bases. CDR3 sequence (DNA): TGTGCCAGTAGTACACAGGGATCTCCCTACGAGCAGTACTTC. Protein: CASSTQGSPYEQYF.

The gene calls are TRBV27 and TRBJ2-5; possibly TRBD1 for D (6 bases). The CDR3 contains 14 residues. V was trimmed by 3 bases and J by 5 bases, leaving 13 bases between them. Germline V gene sequence: CDR1 MNHEY, CDR2 SMNVEV (reference sequence). The CDR3 DNA follows: TGTGCCAGCAGTTTGCACAGGGTGGGGGAGACCCAGTACTTC. Amino acids: CASSLHRVGETQYF.

This chain links TRBV7-3 with TRBJ2-1; TRBD1 agrees at 8 bases. Germline assignment: CDR1 SGHTA and CDR2 FQGTGA. The length of the CDR3 is 15 residues. Trimming at V came to 5 bases and at J to 4 bases, leaving 7 bases not matched to a gene. The CDR3 coding sequence is TGTGCCAGCAGCGGGGACAGGCGGGGTTACAATGAGCAGTTCTTC. It encodes CASSGDRRGYNEQFF.

The chain recombines TRBV13 with TRBJ2-1; 12 bases are a match to TRBD2. The CDR3 loop spans 17 amino acids. After removal of 1 base from V and 5 bases from J, the junction contained 6 bases not matched to a gene. Looked up from germline, CDR1 is PRHDT and CDR2 is FYEKMQ (reference sequence). This CDR3 reads CASSLAPSGRGNNEQFF. The CDR3 region has the DNA TGTGCCAGCAGCTTAGCCCCTAGCGGGAGGGGAAACAATGAGCAGTTCTTC.

This chain uses TRBV11-2 with TRBJ2-4, with D possibly called TRBD1 or TRBD2 (6 bases each). Trimming stripped 1 base from V and 8 bases from J, with 15 bases between. This CDR3 contains 15 residues. Looked up from germline, CDR1 is SGHAT and CDR2 is FQNNGV. CDR3 sequence: CASSLGLGGGDIQYF. In DNA, the CDR3 is TGTGCCAGCAGCTTAGGGCTGGGGGGCGGTGACATTCAGTACTTC.

The chain joins TRBV13 to TRBJ2-7, with TRBD2 matching over 12 bases. The V segment lost 5 bases and the J segment 2 bases; nucleotides outside the gene matches: 4. The germline gives CDR1 PRHDT, CDR2 FYEKMQ (reference sequence). CDR3 length: 15 residues. In nucleotides, the CDR3 is TGTGCCAGCAGCACAAGACTAGCGGGGGCCTACGAGCAGTACTTC. Translating it yields CASSTRLAGAYEQYF. Full variable domain (rest looked up from reference TRBV13 and TRBJ2-7): AAGVIQSPRHLIKEKRETATLKCYPIPRHDTVYWYQQGPGQDPQFLISFYEKMQSDKGSIPDRFSAQQFSDYHSELNMSSLELGDSALYFCASSTRLAGAYEQYFGPGTRLTVT.

This clone was seen just once. The DNA for the CDR3 is TGTGCCAGCAGCTTAGGGCTAGACGGTCAGGAGCAGTACTTC. The encoded protein is CASSLGLDGQEQYF. The rearrangement links TRBV11-2 to TRBJ2-7; D is undetermined. The length of the CDR3 is 14 residues. Trimming stripped 1 base from V and 7 bases from J, with 14 bases between. Germline V gene lookup returns CDR1 SGHAT and CDR2 FQNNGV.

This clone was seen more than once but under ten times. The V call is TRBV5-1, the J call TRBJ1-1; TRBD1 is a possible D gene (6 bases). The germline CDR1 and CDR2 sequences are SGHRS and YFSETQ. The CDR3 spans 14 residues. The V end was cut by 1 base, the J end by 5 bases, with 12 bases between. CDR3 amino acids: CASSLSGGGTEAFF. CDR3 DNA sequence: TGCGCCAGCAGCTTGAGCGGGGGCGGAACTGAAGCTTTCTTT.

This clone was detected a few times. The J gene is TRBJ2-7, the V gene TRBV7-3; D might be TRBD2 (6 bases). V dropped 5 bases and J dropped 7 bases, with 15 bases sitting between them. This CDR3 contains 13 residues. Germline V gives CDR1 SGHTA, CDR2 FQGTGA. The CDR3 nucleotides read TGTGCCAGCAGCCGTACCAGAGGAGGGGAGCAGTACTTC. Translated: CASSRTRGGEQYF.

The V and J genes are TRBV6-1 and TRBJ2-7, with TRBD1 identical over 7 bases. The germline V gene encodes CDR1 MNHNS and CDR2 SASEGT. With 7 bases clipped from V and 2 bases from J, the junction kept 8 bases outside the gene matches. The CDR3 covers 14 residues. This chain's CDR3 is CASTPVGGPYEQYF. CDR3 sequence (DNA): TGTGCCAGCACCCCCGTAGGGGGCCCCTACGAGCAGTACTTC.

The chain carries TRBV6-5 and TRBJ2-5; unclear D gene. The germline V gene has CDR1 MNHEY and CDR2 SVGAGI. V shed 0 bases and J shed 5 bases, with 7 bases lying between them. This CDR3 spans 13 amino acids. The CDR3 bases are TGTGCCAGCAGTTACTCGAGTTCCGAGACCCAGTACTTC. Protein: CASSYSSSETQYF.

V is TRBV10-3 and J is TRBJ1-3; D is ambiguous. This CDR3 contains 15 residues. Germline V gives CDR1 ENHRY, CDR2 SYGVKD. Trimming left V 5 bases short and J 2 bases short, with 13 bases between. CDR3 nucleotides: TGTGCCATCAGTAGTCCTCGGGAGCCTGGAAACACCATATATTTT. Translating gives CAISSPREPGNTIYF.

The chain couples TRBV6-1 to TRBJ1-1, with D uncertain. The CDR3 covers 13 residues. CDR1 MNHNS and CDR2 SASEGT come from the germline V gene. V dropped 6 bases and J dropped 3 bases, with 11 bases sitting between them. The DNA of the CDR3 is TGTGCCAGCAGGTTAGGGAAGGACACTGAAGCTTTCTTT. It is translated as CASRLGKDTEAFF.

The chain links TRBV9 to TRBJ1-2; D not resolved. The CDR3 spans 15 residues. The ends were cut back, 1 base at V and 2 bases at J, with 12 bases in the middle. Germline CDR1 and CDR2: SGDLS and YYNGEE. The chain's CDR3 is CASSVTPSSNYGYTF. CDR3 coding DNA: TGTGCCAGCAGCGTAACCCCCAGCAGCAACTATGGCTACACCTTC.

This chain uses TRBV7-2 with TRBJ1-1; unclear D gene. Germline lookup yields CDR1 SGHTA and CDR2 FQGNSA. The CDR3 totals 17 residues. V lost 5 bases to trimming and J lost 0 bases, with 19 bases between them. In nucleotides, the CDR3 is TGTGCCAGCAGCCTTTCCGTCCAAACATTAATGAACACTGAAGCTTTCTTT. It codes for CASSLSVQTLMNTEAFF. Looking up the rest from reference TRBV7-2 and TRBJ1-1 gives the full variable domain: GAGVSQSPSNKVTEKGKDVELRCDPISGHTALYWYRQSLGQGLEFLIYFQGNSAPDKSGLPSDRFSAERTGGSVSTLTIQRTQQEDSAVYLCASSLSVQTLMNTEAFFGQGTRLTVV.

V usage is TRBV10-3 and J usage is TRBJ2-1; the D gene is possibly TRBD1 (6 bases). The germline V gene encodes CDR1 ENHRY and CDR2 SYGVKD. The CDR3 is 13 amino acids. V gave up 2 bases and J gave up 4 bases, with 6 bases separating them. The CDR3 protein is CAISEDRYNEQFF. In DNA form, the CDR3 reads TGTGCCATCAGTGAGGACAGGTACAATGAGCAGTTCTTC.

The chain joins TRBV7-2 to TRBJ2-2; D is unclear. The V end was cut by 5 bases, the J end by 0 bases, with 16 bases between. The CDR3 is 17 residues long. Germline V gene sequence: CDR1 SGHTA, CDR2 FQGNSA. The CDR3 region is CASSPRTGSPNTGELFF. The CDR3 bases are TGTGCCAGCAGCCCTAGGACGGGCTCTCCGAACACCGGGGAGCTGTTTTTT.

The chain joins TRBV5-1 to TRBJ2-3; no firm D call. This CDR3 contains 14 residues. Germline-derived CDR1 and CDR2 are SGHRS and YFSETQ. Trimming shortened V by 4 bases and J by 0 bases, and 9 bases separated the two germline ends. CDR3 region: CASSMQASTDTQYF. CDR3 sequence (DNA): TGCGCCAGCAGCATGCAGGCTAGCACAGATACGCAGTATTTT.

The CDR3, as DNA: TGTGCCAGCAGCCCCAGGGGGCTAGCGGGAGGCGAGCAGTACTTC. Residues: CASSPRGLAGGEQYF. The chain joins TRBV7-8 to TRBJ2-5; 11 bases line up with TRBD2. Near its end, the DNA agrees better with TRBJ2-7, so the J call may be wrong. The CDR3 has 15 residues. CDR1 SGHVS and CDR2 FQNEAQ come from the germline V gene.

This chain connects TRBV7-2 to TRBJ2-4, with TRBD2 matching 11 bases. With V trimmed by 1 base and J by 2 bases, 4 bases remained unmatched. CDR3 length: 17 amino acids. CDR1 is SGHTA and CDR2 is FQGNSA in the germline V gene. The CDR3 coding sequence is TGTGCCAGCAGCTTAGTCGCTAGCGGGGGGACCAAAAACATTCAGTACTTC. This sequence encodes CASSLVASGGTKNIQYF.

The gene calls are TRBV29-1 and TRBJ2-3; TRBD2 agrees at 7 bases. Germline V gives CDR1 SQVTM, CDR2 ANQGSEA. V lost 4 bases, J lost 0 bases, and 1 base stayed unmatched. The CDR3 spans 13 residues. CDR3 nucleotides: TGCAGCGTTGCGCGGGGGAGCACAGATACGCAGTATTTT. This gives the protein CSVARGSTDTQYF.

CDR3 loop: CASRRDSGNTIYF. The CDR3, as DNA: TGCGCCAGCAGACGGGACAGCGGGAACACCATATATTTT. The chain is built from TRBV5-1 and TRBJ1-3, with 7 bases fitting TRBD1. Per the germline V gene, CDR1 is SGHRS and CDR2 is YFSETQ. V shed 5 bases, J shed 7 bases, and the junction held 6 bases outside the gene matches. The CDR3 spans 13 residues.

CDR3 nucleotides: TGTGCCAGCGGAAAGGACGTTCACGGGATTGGGGAGCTGTTTTTT. Its protein product is CASGKDVHGIGELFF. The chain is built from TRBV11-2 and TRBJ2-2, with D perhaps matching TRBD2 (5 bases). V lost 8 bases and J lost 8, with 21 bases in between. Germline V gene sequence: CDR1 SGHAT, CDR2 FQNNGV. This CDR3 comprises 15 residues.

V is TRBV5-1 and J is TRBJ2-5; weak D call: TRBD2 (6 bases). Germline CDR1 reads SGHRS; CDR2 reads YFSETQ. V lost 0 bases and J 4 bases, leaving 10 bases between the germline ends. This CDR3 comprises 14 residues. Here the CDR3 reads CASSLGTGGETQYF. DNA of the CDR3: TGCGCCAGCAGCTTGGGGACCGGGGGAGAGACCCAGTACTTC.

The chain uses TRBV5-1 and TRBJ1-1, with D tentatively TRBD1 (5 bases). The CDR3 is made up of 14 amino acids. The germline V gene encodes CDR1 SGHRS and CDR2 YFSETQ. The germline V and J ends were trimmed by 4 bases and 0 bases, with 10 bases remaining between them. The DNA of the CDR3 is TGCGCCAGCAGCGCTGGGACTTTGAACACTGAAGCTTTCTTT. This sequence encodes CASSAGTLNTEAFF.

The chain is built from TRBV5-4 and TRBJ2-3; 15 nucleotides line up with TRBD2. Germline V gene sequence: CDR1 SGHNT, CDR2 YYREEE (reference sequence). The CDR3 covers 18 residues. Trimming removed 4 bases from V and 4 bases from J; junction bases left unmatched: 10. CDR3 protein: CASSTRTSGRAKADTQYF. DNA for the CDR3: TGTGCCAGCAGCACCCGGACTAGCGGGAGGGCCAAGGCAGATACGCAGTATTTT. Variable domain in full (rest from reference TRBV5-4 and TRBJ2-3): ETGVTQSPTHLIKTRGQQVTLRCSSQSGHNTVSWYQQALGQGPQFIFQYYREEENGRGNFPPRFSGLQFPNYSSELNVNALELDDSALYLCASSTRTSGRAKADTQYFGPGTRLTVL.